The rows below give T cell receptor beta chains drawn from one sample of a study of Ad26.COV2.S vaccination and SARS-CoV-2 variants. Generated by immunoSEQ multiplex PCR, the TCRdb table keeps only in-frame clones and is missing some. Of approximately 360,000 clones detected, about four fifths appear once; the ten largest clones hold almost 7.5%. The source was peripheral blood, collected in a trial of Ad26.COV2.S vaccine versus placebo. These receptors were obtained from a person aged 18-65 years who received the Ad26.COV2.S COVID-19 vaccine or a placebo. Both conserved end residues are part of each CDR3. The order of the fields is J gene, clone size, D gene, V gene, CDR3 protein, CDR3 DNA. D genes are given only for firm matches. Clone size is not always given. Where it is, it says once, few, many or a class for expanded clones.

J: TRBJ1-1; size: -; D: -; V: TRBV19; CDR3: CASMVTEAFF; DNA: TGTGCCAGTATGGTCACCGAAGCTTTCTTT
J: TRBJ1-5; size: -; D: -; V: TRBV30; CDR3: CAWTGAGQPQHF; DNA: TGTGCCTGGACAGGGGCGGGACAGCCCCAGCATTTT
J: TRBJ2-1; size: -; D: TRBD2; V: TRBV6-1; CDR3: CASSVIRRTSGRAREQFF; DNA: TGTGCCAGCAGTGTAATAAGGCGAACTAGCGGGAGAGCGCGTGAGCAGTTCTTC
J: TRBJ2-7; size: -; D: -; V: TRBV25-1; CDR3: CASSERDSPSYEQYF; DNA: TGTGCCAGCAGTGAGCGGGACAGCCCCTCCTACGAGCAGTACTTC
J: TRBJ2-3; size: -; D: -; V: TRBV5-1; CDR3: CASSRMRGGGENTDTQYF; DNA: TGCGCCAGCAGCCGGATGCGAGGAGGTGGGGAGAACACAGATACGCAGTATTTT
J: TRBJ2-1; size: -; D: -; V: TRBV13; CDR3: CAIARVDEQFF; DNA: TGTGCCATCGCGAGGGTGGATGAGCAGTTCTTC
J: TRBJ2-1; size: -; D: -; V: TRBV24-1; CDR3: CATARNGVYNEQFF; DNA: TGTGCCACCGCCCGAAACGGGGTCTACAATGAGCAGTTCTTC
J: TRBJ1-1; size: -; D: TRBD1; V: TRBV5-1; CDR3: CASSPGTGLVNTEAFF; DNA: TGCGCCAGCAGCCCCGGGACAGGATTAGTGAACACTGAAGCTTTCTTT
J: TRBJ1-6; size: -; D: TRBD1; V: TRBV6-5; CDR3: CASSYSEGQYNSPLHF; DNA: TGTGCCAGCAGTTACTCGGAGGGACAGTATAATTCACCCCTCCACTTT
J: TRBJ1-2; size: -; D: -; V: TRBV6-1; CDR3: CASSEGGRALGYTF; DNA: TGTGCCAGCAGTGAAGGTGGACGGGCTTTGGGCTACACCTTC
J: TRBJ2-7; size: -; D: -; V: TRBV11-3; CDR3: CASSLNPYEQYF; DNA: TGTGCCAGCAGCTTAAACCCCTACGAGCAGTACTTC
J: TRBJ2-3; size: once; D: -; V: TRBV7-3; CDR3: CASSPMSSTDTQYF; DNA: TGTGCCAGCAGCCCCATGTCTAGCACAGATACGCAGTATTTT
J: TRBJ1-3; size: -; D: TRBD1; V: TRBV5-6; CDR3: CASSRRQGSSGNTIYF; DNA: TGTGCCAGCAGCCGCCGACAGGGGTCCTCTGGAAACACCATATATTTT
J: TRBJ2-5; size: -; D: -; V: TRBV21-1; CDR3: CASILSPAQETQYF; DNA: TGTGCCAGCATCCTTTCTCCAGCTCAAGAGACCCAGTACTTC
J: TRBJ1-2; size: -; D: TRBD1; V: TRBV29-1; CDR3: CSVSGTARRTF; DNA: TGCAGCGTTAGCGGGACAGCCCGCCGCACCTTC
J: TRBJ1-1; size: -; D: -; V: TRBV4-1; CDR3: CASSHPRRGFTEAFF; DNA: TGCGCCAGCAGCCACCCTAGGAGGGGATTCACTGAAGCTTTCTTT
J: TRBJ1-6; size: once; D: TRBD1; V: TRBV6-5; CDR3: CASSYIGQGNSPLHF; DNA: TGTGCCAGCAGTTACATCGGACAGGGGAATTCACCCCTCCACTTT
J: TRBJ2-1; size: once; D: TRBD1; V: TRBV5-1; CDR3: CASSRGDRVYNEQFF; DNA: TGCGCCAGCAGTCGGGGGGACAGGGTCTACAATGAGCAGTTCTTC
J: TRBJ2-1; size: -; D: -; V: TRBV6-2/TRBV6-3; CDR3: CASSPLNEQFF; DNA: TGTGCCAGCAGTCCCCTCAATGAGCAGTTCTTC
J: TRBJ1-2; size: -; D: -; V: TRBV12-3/TRBV12-4; CDR3: CASSLGTRGYTF; DNA: TGTGCCAGCAGTCTTGGAACCCGTGGCTACACCTTC
J: TRBJ1-1; size: once; D: TRBD1; V: TRBV19; CDR3: CASRIWTGPGEAFF; DNA: TGTGCCAGTAGGATTTGGACAGGGCCTGGGGAAGCTTTCTTT
J: TRBJ2-1; size: -; D: -; V: TRBV12-3/TRBV12-4; CDR3: CASSSPPGEQFF; DNA: TGTGCCAGCAGTTCCCCCCCGGGGGAGCAGTTCTTC
J: TRBJ2-1; size: -; D: TRBD1; V: TRBV27; CDR3: CASSLDPGGEQFF; DNA: TGTGCCAGCAGTTTGGACCCAGGGGGTGAGCAGTTCTTC
J: TRBJ2-7; size: -; D: -; V: TRBV5-4; CDR3: CASSPYPSYEQYF; DNA: TGTGCCAGCAGCCCCTATCCGTCCTACGAGCAGTACTTC
J: TRBJ2-1; size: -; D: -; V: TRBV9; CDR3: CASSVAGIYNEQFF; DNA: TGTGCCAGCAGCGTAGCCGGCATCTACAATGAGCAGTTCTTC
J: TRBJ2-1; size: -; D: -; V: TRBV7-2; CDR3: CAPRGSLPDYNEQFF; DNA: TGTGCCCCCAGGGGTTCGTTGCCCGACTACAATGAGCAGTTCTTC
J: TRBJ2-5; size: -; D: -; V: TRBV3-1/TRBV3-2; CDR3: CASSQRQETQYF; DNA: TGTGCCAGCAGCCAGCGGCAAGAGACCCAGTACTTC
J: TRBJ2-2; size: -; D: -; V: TRBV24-1; CDR3: CATSESGSKGGELFF; DNA: TGTGCCACCAGTGAATCAGGGTCGAAGGGCGGGGAGCTGTTTTTT
J: TRBJ2-3; size: -; D: TRBD1; V: TRBV7-3; CDR3: CASSTGQGADTQYF; DNA: TGTGCCAGCAGCACCGGACAGGGGGCAGATACGCAGTATTTT
J: TRBJ2-6; size: -; D: -; V: TRBV28; CDR3: CASSYPGASGANVLTF; DNA: TGTGCCAGCAGTTACCCGGGGGCAAGTGGGGCCAACGTCCTGACTTTC
J: TRBJ2-5; size: -; D: -; V: TRBV7-8; CDR3: CASSLNMRAQYF; DNA: TGTGCCAGCAGCCTAAATATGAGGGCCCAGTACTTC
J: TRBJ2-7; size: -; D: TRBD2; V: TRBV6-5; CDR3: CASSYGSLAVGEQYF; DNA: TGTGCCAGCAGTTACGGTTCGCTAGCGGTGGGCGAGCAGTACTTC
J: TRBJ2-1; size: -; D: -; V: TRBV4-2; CDR3: CASSSRRSIDEQFF; DNA: TGTGCCAGCAGCTCTCGGCGGAGCATTGATGAGCAGTTCTTC
J: TRBJ1-2; size: -; D: -; V: TRBV19; CDR3: CASSSGRINYGYTF; DNA: TGTGCCAGTAGTTCGGGACGGATTAACTATGGCTACACCTTC
J: TRBJ2-6; size: -; D: TRBD1; V: TRBV5-1; CDR3: CASSATGTVSSRANVLTF; DNA: TGCGCCAGCAGCGCAACCGGGACAGTCTCTTCTAGGGCCAACGTCCTGACTTTC
J: TRBJ2-4; size: -; D: TRBD1; V: TRBV2; CDR3: CASSGTGVKNIQYF; DNA: TGTGCCAGCAGTGGAACAGGGGTGAAAAACATTCAGTACTTC
J: TRBJ2-3; size: -; D: TRBD2; V: TRBV6-5; CDR3: CASSYSIGLAEYF; DNA: TGTGCCAGCAGTTACTCGATTGGACTAGCGGAGTATTTT
J: TRBJ2-3; size: -; D: -; V: TRBV24-1; CDR3: CATRNGQGSDTQYF; DNA: TGTGCCACCAGGAATGGGCAGGGGTCTGATACGCAGTATTTT
J: TRBJ1-2; size: -; D: TRBD1; V: TRBV19; CDR3: CASSIRQGDGYTF; DNA: TGTGCCAGTAGTATAAGGCAGGGGGATGGCTACACCTTC
J: TRBJ1-2; size: -; D: -; V: TRBV9; CDR3: CASSVGSHAYGYTF; DNA: TGTGCCAGCAGCGTAGGTTCCCACGCCTATGGCTACACCTTC
J: TRBJ1-1; size: -; D: TRBD1; V: TRBV7-2; CDR3: CASSPPGGGAFF; DNA: TGTGCCAGCAGTCCCCCAGGGGGAGGGGCTTTCTTT
J: TRBJ1-2; size: -; D: -; V: TRBV16; CDR3: CASSRQLANYGYTF; DNA: TGTGCCAGCAGCCGACAGCTAGCTAACTATGGCTACACCTTC
J: TRBJ1-5; size: -; D: TRBD1; V: TRBV6-5; CDR3: CASSYFGTGRHQPQHF; DNA: TGTGCCAGCAGTTACTTCGGGACAGGGCGGCATCAGCCCCAGCATTTT
J: TRBJ2-2; size: -; D: -; V: TRBV19; CDR3: CASSMWSLAGELFF; DNA: TGTGCCAGTAGTATGTGGAGTTTAGCCGGGGAGCTGTTTTTT
J: TRBJ1-2; size: -; D: TRBD1; V: TRBV10-1; CDR3: CAGGTGGRLGGYTF; DNA: TGCGCCGGCGGGACAGGGGGCCGTTTGGGTGGCTACACCTTC
J: TRBJ1-2; size: -; D: TRBD1; V: TRBV5-1; CDR3: CASSPETGFYGYTF; DNA: TGCGCCAGCAGCCCGGAGACAGGGTTCTATGGCTACACCTTC
J: TRBJ1-5; size: -; D: TRBD1; V: TRBV5-1; CDR3: CASSLGTGGAIENQPQHF; DNA: TGCGCCAGCAGTCTCGGGACAGGGGGCGCGATTGAGAATCAGCCCCAGCATTTT
J: TRBJ2-5; size: -; D: -; V: TRBV6-5; CDR3: CASQMGRGLETQYF; DNA: TGTGCCAGCCAAATGGGCAGGGGCCTCGAGACCCAGTACTTC
J: TRBJ2-6; size: once; D: -; V: TRBV7-9; CDR3: CASSRGTGFSGANVLTF; DNA: TGTGCCAGCAGCCGGGGAACAGGGTTCTCTGGGGCCAACGTCCTGACTTTC
J: TRBJ1-1; size: -; D: -; V: TRBV12-1; CDR3: CAGCRGSAEAFF; DNA: TGTGCCGGTTGCCGGGGGAGCGCTGAAGCTTTCTTT
J: TRBJ1-1; size: once; D: -; V: TRBV27; CDR3: CASSDRGTAYTEAFF; DNA: TGTGCCAGCAGTGATCGTGGGACCGCCTACACTGAAGCTTTCTTT
J: TRBJ2-7; size: -; D: -; V: TRBV27; CDR3: CASSLSRADEQYF; DNA: TGTGCCAGCAGTTTGAGTAGGGCGGACGAGCAGTACTTC
J: TRBJ1-4; size: -; D: TRBD1; V: TRBV5-5; CDR3: CASSWLTGYGEKLFF; DNA: TGTGCCAGCAGCTGGTTGACAGGGTATGGGGAAAAACTGTTTTTT
J: TRBJ2-7; size: -; D: TRBD2; V: TRBV18; CDR3: CASSPGTSGYEQYF; DNA: TGTGCCAGCTCACCAGGGACTAGCGGGTACGAGCAGTACTTC
J: TRBJ1-1; size: -; D: -; V: TRBV6-5; CDR3: CASAGSVTEAFF; DNA: TGTGCCAGCGCGGGGTCGGTCACTGAAGCTTTCTTT
J: TRBJ2-5; size: -; D: TRBD2; V: TRBV5-1; CDR3: CASSLQRGGQETQYF; DNA: TGCGCCAGCAGCTTGCAGCGGGGGGGACAAGAGACCCAGTACTTC
J: TRBJ2-7; size: -; D: TRBD1; V: TRBV6-2/TRBV6-3; CDR3: CASSWTGRGSYEQYF; DNA: TGTGCCAGCAGTTGGACAGGCCGAGGGTCCTACGAGCAGTACTTC
J: TRBJ2-7; size: -; D: TRBD2; V: TRBV2; CDR3: CASSTSGLTYEQYF; DNA: TGTGCCAGCAGTACTAGCGGACTAACCTACGAGCAGTACTTC